Listed below are T cell receptor beta chains from one sample, sequenced in a study of T cell responses to AZD1222 COVID-19 vaccine. The method was immunoSEQ multiplex PCR; TCRdb's version includes in-frame clones alone and lacks a portion of them. The sample consists of 140,000 to 150,000 clones, approximately 90% of them appearing once. Sample: peripheral blood, taken on day 0 of AZD1222 vaccination. Receptors were obtained from an adult in good health. CDR3s leave out the opening cysteine and the closing phenylalanine or tryptophan.

CDR3aa	len	v_gene	j_gene
ASSLGFEGAADTLTEAF	17	TRBV13	TRBJ1-1
ASSPRGARYNEQF	13	TRBV11-3	TRBJ2-1
ASKDYPDTQY	10	TRBV12-3/TRBV12-4	TRBJ2-3
ASSVVQTGAGEQF	13	TRBV9	TRBJ2-1
ASTDQGKNTEAF	12	TRBV6-5	TRBJ1-1
ASSRGHNQPQH	11	TRBV11-2	TRBJ1-5
ASSQEWAGGSNTGELF	16	TRBV4-3	TRBJ2-2
SVTVATNEKLF	11	TRBV29-1	TRBJ1-4
ASSLGQGYYGYT	12	TRBV5-6	TRBJ1-2
ASSQEPAGTGAAQY	14	TRBV4-3	TRBJ2-5
ASSPRQGRDGYT	12	TRBV27	TRBJ1-2
ASSTRDSYGYT	11	TRBV27	TRBJ1-2
ASSLAGGAGTEAF	13	TRBV5-6	TRBJ1-1
ASTTTGELF	9	TRBV12-3/TRBV12-4	TRBJ2-2
ASRLGVLYPQH	11	TRBV6-5	TRBJ1-5
ASSRDRANYGYT	12	TRBV7-2	TRBJ1-2
ASSRWDTEAF	10	TRBV3-1/TRBV3-2	TRBJ1-1
ASSRTGELF	9	TRBV7-9	TRBJ2-2
ASSLEPRGLNTGELF	15	TRBV7-6	TRBJ2-2
ASSPPVRSTGELF	13	TRBV28	TRBJ2-2
ASSLWVWDRGNTIY	14	TRBV7-9	TRBJ1-3
ASSASPGANYGYT	13	TRBV7-3	TRBJ1-2
ASSVHGTGNTIY	12	TRBV28	TRBJ1-3
ASRDRVGNQPQH	12	TRBV19	TRBJ1-5
ATSKADGGLTSYNSPLH	17	TRBV15	TRBJ1-6
AISPGGNERLF	11	TRBV10-3	TRBJ1-4
ASSNRQNFNTEAF	13	TRBV5-8	TRBJ1-1
ASKGTGSPLH	10	TRBV4-1	TRBJ1-6
ASSRERDGPYEQY	13	TRBV4-3	TRBJ2-7
ASSSGDSREEF	11	TRBV13	TRBJ2-1
ASSPPGTDTQY	11	TRBV5-6	TRBJ2-3
AISGSSGVSYNEQF	14	TRBV10-3	TRBJ2-1
ASSLYNYGYT	10	TRBV7-2	TRBJ1-2
ASSELLAADTDTQY	14	TRBV2	TRBJ2-3
ASSDGQRQETQY	12	TRBV9	TRBJ2-5
ASSIGREWPQH	11	TRBV19	TRBJ1-5
ASSLDRGGRDTQY	13	TRBV5-1	TRBJ2-3
ASSFRDTQY	9	TRBV5-4	TRBJ2-3
STSTEGGSYT	10	TRBV20-1	TRBJ1-2
ATSPGVAGELF	11	TRBV15	TRBJ2-2
ASSHSGTGITDTQY	14	TRBV4-3	TRBJ2-3
ASGTPDRVGKLGPQH	15	TRBV28	TRBJ1-5
SASRGGGDTEAF	12	TRBV29-1	TRBJ1-1
ASSLGLGTIVPGELF	15	TRBV5-1	TRBJ2-2
ASSYHRGSRDEQF	13	TRBV3-1/TRBV3-2	TRBJ2-1
ATSRDRQGLETQY	13	TRBV15	TRBJ2-5
ASSPLRVSYGYT	12	TRBV7-2	TRBJ1-2
ASIGGNNSPLH	11	TRBV19	TRBJ1-6
ASSQNRATNEKLF	13	TRBV4-1	TRBJ1-4
ASSPTGSFYEQY	12	TRBV18	TRBJ2-7
ASSLVAGDHDEQF	13	TRBV7-2	TRBJ2-1
ASSDWTGSGNTIY	13	TRBV7-2	TRBJ1-3
ASSLGTTGAREHNEQF	16	TRBV7-3	TRBJ2-1
ARGPPEEESANYGYT	15	TRBV19	TRBJ1-2
ASKISGRADTQY	12	TRBV6-4	TRBJ2-3